The entry below describes one T cell receptor beta chain. The CDR3 covers 13 residues. Trimming left V 7 bases short and J 0 bases short, with 7 bases between. Germline loops: CDR1 SNHLY, CDR2 FYNNEI. Original processing notes: Using reference gene primer amplification, nucleated cell counts were estimated. Here immunoSEQ multiplex PCR was the method, and the copy in TCRdb shows in-frame clones only, minus some. The V and J calls and clone size were taken over from that table, and D and trimming were inferred from the DNA. The data show over 150,000 clones, roughly 88% seen once. This sample was taken from a study of blood T cell repertoires in COVID-19. Across the study: Samples representing acute and convalescent COVID-19 were sourced from the United States, Italy and Spain. PBMCs, B-cell-depleted T cells, or T cells provided the cDNA or gDNA that made up the material.

Sequencing input: peripheral blood. This sequence joins TRBV2 and TRBJ2-4; perhaps TRBD1 as D (5 bases). This clonotype originated in a woman between 40 and 50 years old with COVID-19, enrolled during active disease. The CDR3 DNA reads as TGTGCCAGCAATGGACAAGCCAAAAACATTCAGTACTTC. It translates to CASNGQAKNIQYF.